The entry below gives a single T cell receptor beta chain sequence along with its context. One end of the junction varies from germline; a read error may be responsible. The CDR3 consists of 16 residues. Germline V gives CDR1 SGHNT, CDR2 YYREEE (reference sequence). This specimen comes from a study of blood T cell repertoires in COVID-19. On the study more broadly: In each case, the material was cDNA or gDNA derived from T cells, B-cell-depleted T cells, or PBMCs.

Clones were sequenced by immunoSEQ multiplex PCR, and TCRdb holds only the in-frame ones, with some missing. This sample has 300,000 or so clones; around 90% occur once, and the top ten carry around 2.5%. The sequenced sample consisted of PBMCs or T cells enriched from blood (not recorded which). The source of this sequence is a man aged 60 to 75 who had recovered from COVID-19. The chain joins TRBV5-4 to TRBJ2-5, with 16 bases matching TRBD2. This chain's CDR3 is CASRLGLAGGEETQYF. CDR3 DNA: TGTGCCAGCAGATTGGGACTAGCGGGGGGGGAGGAGACCCAGTACTTC.